The rows below give T cell receptor beta chains drawn from one sample of a study of T cell repertoires in cytomegalovirus infection. TCRdb processed the reads anew with MiXCR; each CDR3 protein has one entry. The sample consists of around 490,000 distinct CDR3 sequences, more than 20% of them appearing once. The sample taken for sequencing was PBMCs. The source is a human donor in good health (CMV status not recorded). Some clones in this sample may be carry-over from other donors' samples. Each CDR3 is given with its conserved first and last residue. The D gene is left open where the match is weak. Where a row states a size, it is once, few, many or the class of an expanded clone; other rows omit it.

>TRBV7-2|TRBJ2-7|many|.
TGTGCCAGCAGCCTGCGCCCGGGGACGTTCTCCTACGAGCAGTACTTC
CASSLRPGTFSYEQYF
>TRBV20-1|TRBJ1-1|.|.
TGCAGTGCTAGAGAACAGCTCGTGAACACTGAAGCTTTCTTT
CSAREQLVNTEAFF
>TRBV6-5|TRBJ1-6|.|.
TGTGCCAGCAGTTACTCGACGAATTCACCCCTCCACTTT
CASSYSTNSPLHF
>TRBV29-1|TRBJ1-1|.|.
TGCAGCGTTGGGCCGGGGCTGAACACTGAAGCTTTCTTT
CSVGPGLNTEAFF
>TRBV11-2|TRBJ2-1|few|TRBD2
TGTGCCAGCAGTAGACTAGCGTTAAGCTCCTACAATGAGCAGTTCTTC
CASSRLALSSYNEQFF
>TRBV12-3/TRBV12-4|TRBJ1-5|.|.
TGTGCCAGCAGAAAAGAGGCAGGGACTAATCAGCCCCAGCATTTT
CASRKEAGTNQPQHF
>TRBV6-8|TRBJ1-5|.|TRBD1
TGTGCCAGCAGTTCGGACAGGGGGTGGGATCAGCCCCAGCATTTT
CASSSDRGWDQPQHF
>TRBV7-2|TRBJ2-7|.|TRBD2
TGTGCCAGCAACGGGAAAGCGGGAGCGGTTCCCTGCGAGCAATACTTC
CASNGKAGAVPCEQYF
>TRBV6-2/TRBV6-3|TRBJ2-3|.|.
TGTGCCAGCAGTTACTCGGCAGATGCCGATACGCAGTATTTT
CASSYSADADTQYF
>TRBV6-2/TRBV6-3|TRBJ1-2|.|.
TGTGCCACCATGAAGGAAACTAACTATGGCTACACCTTC
CATMKETNYGYTF
>TRBV12-3/TRBV12-4|TRBJ1-5|many|TRBD1
TGTGCCAGCAGCGACAGGGTACAGCCCCAGCATTTT
CASSDRVQPQHF
>TRBV29-1|TRBJ2-1|.|TRBD2
TGCAGCGTTCGGCGGGAGGGCCGAGGAAATGAGCAGTTCTTC
CSVRREGRGNEQFF
>TRBV15|TRBJ2-3|few|TRBD2
TGTGCCACCAGCAGAGAAGTAGCGGGAGTGGGCACAGATACGCAGTATTTT
CATSREVAGVGTDTQYF
>TRBV7-9|TRBJ1-2|few|.
TGTGCCAGCGCTCTGGAAGACTATGGCTACACCTTC
CASALEDYGYTF
>TRBV7-3|TRBJ2-1|.|TRBD2
TGTGCCAGCAGCCCAGCCCCGGGACTAGGAGACAATGAGCAGTTCTTC
CASSPAPGLGDNEQFF
>TRBV7-2|TRBJ1-2|.|.
TGTGCCAGCAGCATCGGGCGGGAGTATGGCTACACCTTC
CASSIGREYGYTF
>TRBV7-2|TRBJ2-2|many|TRBD1
TGTGCCAGCAGCTTAGGAGGGGGCACCTTCACCGGGGAGCTGTTTTTT
CASSLGGGTFTGELFF
>TRBV7-9|TRBJ1-6|.|.
TGTGCCAGCAGCCCATCCCAGGACGTACCCCTCCACTTT
CASSPSQDVPLHF
>TRBV20-1|TRBJ2-5|few|TRBD2
TGCAGTGCTACCAAGCGGGGGAGGGAGACCCAGTACTTC
CSATKRGRETQYF
>TRBV10-3|TRBJ1-2|.|TRBD1
TGTGCCATCAGTGAGAGGGACAGGGATGACTATGGCTACACCTTC
CAISERDRDDYGYTF
>TRBV24-1|TRBJ2-2|.|.
TGTGCCACCAGTGATTCGCGTAAGGACCACTTCGGTACCGGGGAGCTGTTTTTT
CATSDSRKDHFGTGELFF
>TRBV4-3|TRBJ2-1|.|.
TGCGCCAGCAGCCAAGACCTCCCTCGGGAGCAGTTCTTC
CASSQDLPREQFF
>TRBV6-2/TRBV6-3|TRBJ1-1|few|.
TGTGCCAGCAGTTCTTCTGTTAAAGCTTTCTTT
CASSSSVKAFF
>TRBV12-3/TRBV12-4|TRBJ1-2|few|TRBD1
TGTGCCAGCACGACAGGGGTCGGTGGCTACACCTTC
CASTTGVGGYTF
>TRBV24-1|TRBJ2-1|.|TRBD2
TGTGCCACCAGTGAGGCGGGACTAGTTTCCTACAATGAGCAGTTCTTC
CATSEAGLVSYNEQFF
>TRBV2|TRBJ1-1|.|TRBD1
TGTGCCAGCAGTTTGGACAGGGAGCCTGAAGCTTTCTTT
CASSLDREPEAFF
>TRBV7-3|TRBJ2-1|.|TRBD2
TGTGCCAGCAGCTTCGAGTGGGAGGGCAACCATGAGCAGTTCTTC
CASSFEWEGNHEQFF
>TRBV11-2|TRBJ2-6|many|.
TGTGCCAGCAGCCCTCGGGACACAAAAACTGGGGCCAACGTCCTGACTTTC
CASSPRDTKTGANVLTF
>TRBV11-1|TRBJ2-3|few|.
TGTGCCAGCAGACAGGGGGGAGGGCATGATACGCAGTATTTT
CASRQGGGHDTQYF
>TRBV7-8|TRBJ1-1|few|.
TGTGCCAGCATTGAGAGAATGAACACTGAAGCTTTCTTT
CASIERMNTEAFF
>TRBV19|TRBJ2-2|.|TRBD2
TGTGCCAGTAGTACCCTAGCGGGAGTAAAGACCGGGGAGCTGTTTTTT
CASSTLAGVKTGELFF
>TRBV19|TRBJ1-2|.|.
TGTGCCAGTAGTATAGACGGAACAGGTGCCTACGGTGGGCAGTTC
CASSIDGTGAYGGQF
>TRBV28|TRBJ1-2|.|.
TGTGCCAGCAGTTTACCCTCGGGGTATGGCTACACCTTC
CASSLPSGYGYTF
>TRBV7-2|TRBJ2-5|many|TRBD2
TGTGCTACCGGGGGGGGTAGAAAAGAGACCCAGTACTTC
CATGGGRKETQYF
>TRBV27|TRBJ1-1|few|.
TGTGCCAGCAGTTTATCTCCGGGGACGTCGGGCACTGAAGCTTTCTTT
CASSLSPGTSGTEAFF
>TRBV7-9|TRBJ2-3|.|TRBD2
TGTGCCAGCAGCGTACTCCGGGGGGTACTGGATACGCAGTATTTT
CASSVLRGVLDTQYF
>TRBV7-9|TRBJ1-2|few|TRBD1
TGTGCCAGCAGCCCCCTCGGTTGGACAGGGAGAAAAGACGGCTACACCTTC
CASSPLGWTGRKDGYTF
>TRBV28|TRBJ2-7|.|TRBD2
TGTGCCAGCAGTAGGACTAGCGGGCAGTCCTACGAGCAGTACTTC
CASSRTSGQSYEQYF
>TRBV20-1|TRBJ2-2|few|.
TGCAGTGCTAGAGGATGGAAGAACACCGGGGAGCTGTTTTTT
CSARGWKNTGELFF
>TRBV4-3|TRBJ1-4|.|.
TGCGCCAGCAGCCAAACTCCCCGCGCGGGGTTCAATAATGAAAAACTGTTTTTT
CASSQTPRAGFNNEKLFF
>TRBV30|TRBJ2-5|.|TRBD2
TGTGCCTGCCAGGGACTAGCGGGAGGAGAGACCCAGTACTTC
CACQGLAGGETQYF
>TRBV20-1|TRBJ2-2|.|TRBD1
TGCAGTGCTAGGGCGTCAGACAGGGGGGGGACCGGGGAGCTGTTTTTT
CSARASDRGGTGELFF
>TRBV12-3/TRBV12-4|TRBJ2-7|few|.
TGTGCCAGCAGTTTAGCGCTGGACAGCTACGAGCAGTACTTC
CASSLALDSYEQYF
>TRBV7-2|TRBJ2-1|many|TRBD2
TGTGCCAGCAGCCGAGGACTAGCGTCCCACAATGAGCAGTTCTTC
CASSRGLASHNEQFF